The 4 T cell receptor beta chains given below trace back to one sample, sequenced in a study of blood T cell repertoires in COVID-19. The repertoire was sequenced with immunoSEQ multiplex PCR; TCRdb's copy has only in-frame clones and lacks some. The sample lists 200,000 to 300,000 clones; around nine tenths were seen once. The source material was peripheral blood. These receptors were obtained from a woman in her 70s with active or convalescent COVID-19.

The rearrangement joins TRBV27 to TRBJ2-7, with D hard to call. Germline-derived CDR1 and CDR2 are MNHEY and SMNVEV (reference sequence). V lost 3 bases and J lost 5, with 2 bases in between. CDR3 size: 10 residues. CDR3 in DNA: TGTGCCAGCAGTTTTAACGAGCAGTACTTC. Translated, it gives CASSFNEQYF.

This chain connects TRBV6-6 to TRBJ1-4; 11 bases match TRBD1. V shed 6 bases and J 8 bases; nucleotides not matched to a gene: 5. Per germline, CDR1 MNHNY and CDR2 SVGAGI (reference sequence). The CDR3 runs to 14 residues. This CDR3 is CASSHGQGAEKLFF. The CDR3 DNA sequence: TGTGCCAGCAGCCACGGACAGGGGGCCGAAAAACTGTTTTTT.

The rearrangement uses TRBV7-8 and TRBJ2-7; weak D call: TRBD1 (6 bases). The CDR3 covers 14 residues. CDR1 and CDR2 (germline): SGHVS, FQNEAQ. Trimming removed 5 bases at V and 1 base at J, with 12 bases between. CDR3 coding DNA: TGTGCCAGCAGCACGACAGGATTATCCTACGAGCAGTACTTC. Its protein is CASSTTGLSYEQYF.

This sequence joins TRBV18 and TRBJ2-7; D might be TRBD2 (6 bases). The CDR3 consists of 17 residues. Germline V gene lookup returns CDR1 KGHSH and CDR2 LQKENI. With 2 bases removed from V and 6 bases from J, the gap between germline ends came to 23 bases. In nucleotides, the CDR3 is TGTGCCAGCTCACCAATACAGCTGACTAGTGCCCCAGCCGAGCAGTACTTC. This encodes CASSPIQLTSAPAEQYF.